The rows below give T cell receptor beta chains drawn from one sample of a study of T cell responses to AZD1222 COVID-19 vaccine. Some clones are missing from TCRdb's copy, which holds only in-frame ones; the method was immunoSEQ multiplex PCR. The repertoire consists of under 200,000 clones, with roughly nine tenths occurring once and the leading ten covering 3.6%. The specimen comprised peripheral blood, sampled 28 days after the second dose of the MenACWY control vaccine. These receptors all come from an adult who received the MenACWY meningococcal vaccine as a control. Both conserved end residues are part of each CDR3. Fields, in order: J gene, D gene, V gene, clone size, CDR3 protein, CDR3 DNA. D genes are given only for firm matches. A row's size may be missing; if present it is once, few, many or a size class.

j_call: TRBJ1-3; d_call: .; v_call: TRBV5-5; clone_size: .; cdr3_aa: CASSWGRASSSGNTIYF; cdr3_nt: TGTGCCAGCAGCTGGGGACGGGCCTCAAGCTCTGGAAACACCATATATTTT
j_call: TRBJ1-1; d_call: .; v_call: TRBV7-3; clone_size: .; cdr3_aa: CASSETPNTEAFF; cdr3_nt: TGTGCCAGCAGCGAAACACCGAACACTGAAGCTTTCTTT
j_call: TRBJ1-1; d_call: TRBD1; v_call: TRBV2; clone_size: .; cdr3_aa: CASSVRTGATEAFF; cdr3_nt: TGTGCCAGCAGTGTACGGACAGGAGCCACTGAAGCTTTCTTT
j_call: TRBJ1-2; d_call: .; v_call: TRBV3-1/TRBV3-2; clone_size: .; cdr3_aa: CASSQGIGSGYTF; cdr3_nt: TGTGCCAGCAGCCAAGGAATTGGATCCGGCTACACCTTC
j_call: TRBJ2-7; d_call: .; v_call: TRBV18; clone_size: .; cdr3_aa: CASSPQARNYEQYF; cdr3_nt: TGTGCCAGCTCACCACAGGCCAGGAACTACGAGCAGTACTTC
j_call: TRBJ2-7; d_call: .; v_call: TRBV7-8; clone_size: .; cdr3_aa: CASSLTSIYEQYF; cdr3_nt: TGTGCCAGCAGCTTGACTAGTATCTACGAGCAGTACTTC
j_call: TRBJ1-1; d_call: .; v_call: TRBV29-1; clone_size: .; cdr3_aa: CSVHSGDTEAFF; cdr3_nt: TGCAGCGTTCACTCGGGAGACACTGAAGCTTTCTTT
j_call: TRBJ2-7; d_call: .; v_call: TRBV19; clone_size: .; cdr3_aa: CASSSGYSYEQYF; cdr3_nt: TGTGCCAGTAGTTCAGGGTATTCCTACGAGCAGTACTTC
j_call: TRBJ2-7; d_call: .; v_call: TRBV5-4; clone_size: .; cdr3_aa: CASSPAGIQSYEQYF; cdr3_nt: TGTGCCAGCAGCCCGGCGGGGATCCAATCCTACGAGCAGTACTTC
j_call: TRBJ1-1; d_call: TRBD1; v_call: TRBV5-1; clone_size: once; cdr3_aa: CASSAGTANTEAFF; cdr3_nt: TGCGCCAGCAGCGCCGGGACAGCCAACACTGAAGCTTTCTTT
j_call: TRBJ1-6; d_call: TRBD1; v_call: TRBV28; clone_size: many; cdr3_aa: CASRSTGGSPLHF; cdr3_nt: TGTGCCAGCAGGTCCACAGGGGGGTCACCCCTCCACTTT
j_call: TRBJ2-2; d_call: .; v_call: TRBV29-1; clone_size: few; cdr3_aa: CSVDNMNTGELFF; cdr3_nt: TGCAGCGTTGATAACATGAACACCGGGGAGCTGTTTTTT
j_call: TRBJ1-6; d_call: .; v_call: TRBV7-8; clone_size: once; cdr3_aa: CASSLAAAGAAGAPLHF; cdr3_nt: TGTGCCAGCAGCTTAGCCGCTGCAGGGGCCGCCGGTGCGCCCCTCCACTTT
j_call: TRBJ1-5; d_call: .; v_call: TRBV7-8; clone_size: .; cdr3_aa: CASDPLNRVGNQPQHF; cdr3_nt: TGTGCCAGCGACCCTTTGAACAGGGTGGGAAATCAGCCCCAGCATTTT
j_call: TRBJ1-2; d_call: .; v_call: TRBV3-1/TRBV3-2; clone_size: once; cdr3_aa: CASSQGQNYGYTF; cdr3_nt: TGTGCCAGCAGCCAAGGACAGAACTATGGCTACACCTTC
j_call: TRBJ1-6; d_call: .; v_call: TRBV3-1/TRBV3-2; clone_size: .; cdr3_aa: CASSLYYRDGINSPLHF; cdr3_nt: TGTGCCAGCAGCCTTTACTACCGGGACGGCATTAATTCACCCCTCCACTTT
j_call: TRBJ1-1; d_call: .; v_call: TRBV7-2; clone_size: once; cdr3_aa: CASSLFGAFF; cdr3_nt: TGTGCCAGCAGCTTATTTGGAGCTTTCTTT
j_call: TRBJ2-2; d_call: .; v_call: TRBV7-8; clone_size: .; cdr3_aa: CASSPPAAIKGELFF; cdr3_nt: TGTGCCAGCAGCCCCCCCGCTGCGATTAAGGGGGAGCTGTTTTTT
j_call: TRBJ2-7; d_call: .; v_call: TRBV21-1; clone_size: .; cdr3_aa: CASSEQFSSLRLHEQYF; cdr3_nt: TGTGCCAGCAGTGAACAGTTTTCTTCTCTACGCCTCCACGAGCAGTACTTC
j_call: TRBJ1-1; d_call: .; v_call: TRBV7-9; clone_size: .; cdr3_aa: CASSWTAIMNTEAFF; cdr3_nt: TGTGCCAGCAGCTGGACAGCGATAATGAACACTGAAGCTTTCTTT
j_call: TRBJ1-5; d_call: .; v_call: TRBV7-6; clone_size: .; cdr3_aa: CASSPHPSQPQHF; cdr3_nt: TGTGCCAGCAGCCCCCACCCCAGTCAGCCCCAGCATTTT
j_call: TRBJ2-3; d_call: TRBD1; v_call: TRBV30; clone_size: .; cdr3_aa: CAWDRGLSTDTQYF; cdr3_nt: TGTGCCTGGGACAGGGGTCTTAGCACAGATACGCAGTATTTT
j_call: TRBJ2-1; d_call: .; v_call: TRBV6-2/TRBV6-3; clone_size: once; cdr3_aa: CASSFDNNEQFF; cdr3_nt: TGTGCCAGCAGTTTCGACAATAATGAGCAGTTCTTC
j_call: TRBJ1-5; d_call: .; v_call: TRBV28; clone_size: .; cdr3_aa: CASSLNTANQPQHF; cdr3_nt: TGTGCCAGCAGTTTAAATACAGCCAATCAGCCCCAGCATTTT
j_call: TRBJ2-1; d_call: TRBD1; v_call: TRBV3-1/TRBV3-2; clone_size: .; cdr3_aa: CASRQGARDEQFF; cdr3_nt: TGTGCCAGCAGACAGGGGGCGAGGGATGAGCAGTTCTTC
j_call: TRBJ1-2; d_call: .; v_call: TRBV3-1/TRBV3-2; clone_size: once; cdr3_aa: CASPLQVGGYTF; cdr3_nt: TGTGCCAGCCCCCTACAGGTCGGGGGCTACACCTTC
j_call: TRBJ2-1; d_call: TRBD2; v_call: TRBV28; clone_size: .; cdr3_aa: CASSQILAGEYNEQFF; cdr3_nt: TGTGCCAGCAGTCAGATACTAGCGGGAGAGTACAATGAGCAGTTCTTC
j_call: TRBJ2-3; d_call: .; v_call: TRBV6-5; clone_size: .; cdr3_aa: CASSFTATRDTQYF; cdr3_nt: TGTGCCAGCAGTTTTACCGCGACTAGAGATACGCAGTATTTT
j_call: TRBJ1-2; d_call: .; v_call: TRBV6-5; clone_size: .; cdr3_aa: CASSYFGRDYGYTF; cdr3_nt: TGTGCCAGCAGTTATTTTGGACGGGACTATGGCTACACCTTC
j_call: TRBJ2-1; d_call: .; v_call: TRBV7-3; clone_size: once; cdr3_aa: CASSLNRMFNEQFF; cdr3_nt: TGTGCCAGCAGCTTAAACCGCATGTTCAATGAGCAGTTCTTC
j_call: TRBJ2-2; d_call: .; v_call: TRBV7-3; clone_size: .; cdr3_aa: CASSLTGGPGELFF; cdr3_nt: TGTGCCAGCAGCTTAACGGGGGGCCCCGGGGAGCTGTTTTTT
j_call: TRBJ1-2; d_call: .; v_call: TRBV7-9; clone_size: .; cdr3_aa: CASRSVPGHGYTF; cdr3_nt: TGTGCCAGCAGATCGGTCCCAGGCCATGGCTACACCTTC
j_call: TRBJ1-4; d_call: .; v_call: TRBV30; clone_size: .; cdr3_aa: CAWSEGDPETNEKLFF; cdr3_nt: TGTGCCTGGAGTGAGGGGGATCCTGAAACTAATGAAAAACTGTTTTTT
j_call: TRBJ1-1; d_call: .; v_call: TRBV7-9; clone_size: .; cdr3_aa: CASSPALPKTGEAFF; cdr3_nt: TGTGCCAGCAGCCCTGCCCTGCCGAAAACGGGTGAAGCTTTCTTT
j_call: TRBJ1-1; d_call: .; v_call: TRBV19; clone_size: .; cdr3_aa: CASLPDRLGVEAFF; cdr3_nt: TGTGCCAGCCTTCCAGACCGCCTAGGAGTAGAAGCTTTCTTT
j_call: TRBJ1-2; d_call: .; v_call: TRBV7-9; clone_size: .; cdr3_aa: CASSIEGERGYTF; cdr3_nt: TGTGCCAGCAGCATAGAAGGGGAGAGGGGCTACACCTTC
j_call: TRBJ1-1; d_call: .; v_call: TRBV30; clone_size: .; cdr3_aa: CAWSVQMNTEAFF; cdr3_nt: TGTGCCTGGAGTGTTCAGATGAACACTGAAGCTTTCTTT
j_call: TRBJ2-2; d_call: TRBD1; v_call: TRBV6-2/TRBV6-3; clone_size: .; cdr3_aa: CASSPPGQYTGELFF; cdr3_nt: TGTGCCAGCAGTCCGCCGGGACAGTACACCGGGGAGCTGTTTTTT
j_call: TRBJ2-7; d_call: TRBD2; v_call: TRBV11-3; clone_size: .; cdr3_aa: CASSLGGTSGYYEQYF; cdr3_nt: TGTGCCAGCAGCTTAGGGGGGACTAGCGGTTACTACGAGCAGTACTTC
j_call: TRBJ2-3; d_call: TRBD2; v_call: TRBV6-5; clone_size: .; cdr3_aa: CASSYVAGGRDTQYF; cdr3_nt: TGTGCCAGCAGTTACGTCGCGGGGGGCAGGGATACGCAGTATTTT
j_call: TRBJ1-5; d_call: TRBD1; v_call: TRBV19; clone_size: .; cdr3_aa: CASSIGDRGLGNQPQHF; cdr3_nt: TGTGCCAGTAGTATAGGGGACAGGGGGCTTGGCAATCAGCCCCAGCATTTT
j_call: TRBJ1-3; d_call: TRBD1; v_call: TRBV19; clone_size: .; cdr3_aa: CASSSGDRVLSGNTIYF; cdr3_nt: TGTGCCAGTAGTAGCGGGGACAGGGTCCTCTCTGGAAACACCATATATTTT
j_call: TRBJ2-1; d_call: TRBD2; v_call: TRBV28; clone_size: few; cdr3_aa: CASRDALAGPQYNEQFF; cdr3_nt: TGTGCCAGCAGAGACGCCCTAGCGGGCCCCCAGTACAATGAGCAGTTCTTC
j_call: TRBJ2-3; d_call: .; v_call: TRBV7-9; clone_size: .; cdr3_aa: CASSLQRGQGSDTQYF; cdr3_nt: TGTGCCAGCAGCTTACAGCGCGGCCAGGGGTCAGATACGCAGTATTTT
j_call: TRBJ2-7; d_call: .; v_call: TRBV4-1; clone_size: .; cdr3_aa: CASSQGLSVSYEQYF; cdr3_nt: TGCGCCAGCAGCCAAGGTCTATCCGTTTCCTACGAGCAGTACTTC
j_call: TRBJ2-7; d_call: TRBD1; v_call: TRBV3-1/TRBV3-2; clone_size: .; cdr3_aa: CASSQEWGDRGHKMIRYEQYF; cdr3_nt: TGTGCCAGCAGCCAAGAGTGGGGGGACAGGGGCCACAAAATGATACGATACGAGCAGTACTTC
j_call: TRBJ2-1; d_call: .; v_call: TRBV9; clone_size: .; cdr3_aa: CASSVGWGSYNEQFF; cdr3_nt: TGTGCCAGCAGCGTAGGGTGGGGCTCCTACAATGAGCAGTTCTTC
j_call: TRBJ2-1; d_call: TRBD2; v_call: TRBV3-1/TRBV3-2; clone_size: .; cdr3_aa: CASSLGLAGGGGNEQFF; cdr3_nt: TGTGCCAGCAGCCTAGGACTAGCGGGAGGGGGTGGTAATGAGCAGTTCTTC
j_call: TRBJ1-3; d_call: .; v_call: TRBV28; clone_size: few; cdr3_aa: CATRSGNTIYF; cdr3_nt: TGTGCCACACGTTCCGGAAACACCATATATTTT
j_call: TRBJ1-1; d_call: .; v_call: TRBV10-3; clone_size: .; cdr3_aa: CAISEGQGGDTEAFF; cdr3_nt: TGTGCCATCAGTGAGGGTCAGGGCGGGGACACTGAAGCTTTCTTT
j_call: TRBJ2-2; d_call: .; v_call: TRBV18; clone_size: .; cdr3_aa: CASSPGGELFF; cdr3_nt: TGTGCCAGCTCACCAGGAGGGGAGCTGTTTTTT